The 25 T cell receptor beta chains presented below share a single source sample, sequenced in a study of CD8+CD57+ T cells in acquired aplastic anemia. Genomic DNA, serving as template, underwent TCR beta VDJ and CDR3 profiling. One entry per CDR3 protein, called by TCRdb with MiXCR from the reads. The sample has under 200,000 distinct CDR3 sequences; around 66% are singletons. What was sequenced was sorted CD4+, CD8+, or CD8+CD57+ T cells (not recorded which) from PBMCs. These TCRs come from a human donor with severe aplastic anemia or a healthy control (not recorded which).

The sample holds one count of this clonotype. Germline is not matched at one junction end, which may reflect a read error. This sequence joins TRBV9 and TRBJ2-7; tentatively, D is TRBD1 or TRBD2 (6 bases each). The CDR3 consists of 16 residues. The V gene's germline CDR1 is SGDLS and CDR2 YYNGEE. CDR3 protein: CAGSPSAKGGPYEQYF. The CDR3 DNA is TGTGCCGGCAGCCCGTCGGCCAAGGGGGGACCCTACGAGCAGTACTTC.

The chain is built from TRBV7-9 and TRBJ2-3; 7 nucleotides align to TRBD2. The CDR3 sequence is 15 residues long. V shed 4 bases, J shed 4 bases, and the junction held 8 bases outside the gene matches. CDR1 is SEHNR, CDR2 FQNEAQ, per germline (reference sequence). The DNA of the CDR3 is TGTGCCAGCAGCTCGTCGAGCGGGGAAGCAGATACGCAGTATTTT. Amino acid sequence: CASSSSSGEADTQYF.

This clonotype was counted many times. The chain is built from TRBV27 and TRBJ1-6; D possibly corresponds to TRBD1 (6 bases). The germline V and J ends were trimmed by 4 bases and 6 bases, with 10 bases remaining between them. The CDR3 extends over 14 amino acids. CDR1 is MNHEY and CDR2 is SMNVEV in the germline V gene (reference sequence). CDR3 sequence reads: CASSSGHINSPLHF. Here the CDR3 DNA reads TGTGCCAGCAGTTCGGGACATATTAATTCACCCCTCCACTTT.

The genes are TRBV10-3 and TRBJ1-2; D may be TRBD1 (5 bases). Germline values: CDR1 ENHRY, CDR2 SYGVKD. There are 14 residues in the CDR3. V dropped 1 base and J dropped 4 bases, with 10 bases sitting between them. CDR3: CAISELGQSYGYTF. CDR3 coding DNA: TGTGCCATCAGTGAGTTAGGACAAAGCTATGGCTACACCTTC.

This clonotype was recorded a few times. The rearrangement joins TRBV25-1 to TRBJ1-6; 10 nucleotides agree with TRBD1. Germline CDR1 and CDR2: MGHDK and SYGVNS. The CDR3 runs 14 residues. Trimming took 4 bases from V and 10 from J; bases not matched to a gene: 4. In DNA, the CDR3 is TGTGCCAGCAGTGCTTGGGACAGGGGCTCACCCCTCCACTTT. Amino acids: CASSAWDRGSPLHF.

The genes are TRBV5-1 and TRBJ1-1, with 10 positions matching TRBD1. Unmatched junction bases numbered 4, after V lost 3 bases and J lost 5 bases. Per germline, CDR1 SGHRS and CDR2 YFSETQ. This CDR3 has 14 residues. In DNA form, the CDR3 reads TGCGCCAGCAGCTGGACAGGGGGTAGTACTGAAGCTTTCTTT. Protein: CASSWTGGSTEAFF.

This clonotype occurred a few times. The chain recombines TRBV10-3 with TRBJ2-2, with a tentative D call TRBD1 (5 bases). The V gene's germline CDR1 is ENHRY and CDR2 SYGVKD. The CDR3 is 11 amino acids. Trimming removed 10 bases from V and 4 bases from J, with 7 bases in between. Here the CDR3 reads CATTGTGELFF. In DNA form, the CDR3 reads TGTGCCACCACAGGCACCGGGGAGCTGTTTTTT.

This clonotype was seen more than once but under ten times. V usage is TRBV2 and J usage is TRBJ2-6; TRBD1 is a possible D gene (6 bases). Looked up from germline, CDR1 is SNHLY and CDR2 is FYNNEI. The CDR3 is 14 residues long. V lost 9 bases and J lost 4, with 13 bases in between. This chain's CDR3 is CARRTGTGANVLTF. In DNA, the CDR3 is TGTGCCAGAAGGACCGGGACAGGGGCCAACGTCCTGACTTTC.

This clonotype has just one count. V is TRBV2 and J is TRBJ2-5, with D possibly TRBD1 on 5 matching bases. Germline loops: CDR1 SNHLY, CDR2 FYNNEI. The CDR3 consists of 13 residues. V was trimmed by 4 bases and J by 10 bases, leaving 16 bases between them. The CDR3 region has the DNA TGTGCCAGCAGTGGGGGCAGGAACAAGGTCCAGTACTTC. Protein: CASSGGRNKVQYF.

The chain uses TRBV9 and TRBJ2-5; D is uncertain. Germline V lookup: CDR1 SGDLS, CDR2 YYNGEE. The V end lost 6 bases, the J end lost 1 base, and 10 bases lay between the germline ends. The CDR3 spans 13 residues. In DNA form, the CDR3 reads TGTGCCAGCACTAGGCCGCTCCAAGAGACCCAGTACTTC. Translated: CASTRPLQETQYF.

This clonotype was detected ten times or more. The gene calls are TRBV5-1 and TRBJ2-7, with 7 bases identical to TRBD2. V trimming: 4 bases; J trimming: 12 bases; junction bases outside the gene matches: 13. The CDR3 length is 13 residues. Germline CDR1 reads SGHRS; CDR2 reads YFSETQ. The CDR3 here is CASSGGEELSRYF. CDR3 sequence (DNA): TGCGCCAGCAGCGGGGGGGAGGAGCTGAGCCGGTACTTC.

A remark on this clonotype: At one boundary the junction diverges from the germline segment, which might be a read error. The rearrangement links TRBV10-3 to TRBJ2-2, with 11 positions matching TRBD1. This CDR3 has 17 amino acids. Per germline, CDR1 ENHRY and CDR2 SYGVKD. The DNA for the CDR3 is TGTGCCACCAGTGATTTTTTGGGACAGGGGGACACCGGGGAGCTGTTTTTT. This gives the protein CATSDFLGQGDTGELFF.

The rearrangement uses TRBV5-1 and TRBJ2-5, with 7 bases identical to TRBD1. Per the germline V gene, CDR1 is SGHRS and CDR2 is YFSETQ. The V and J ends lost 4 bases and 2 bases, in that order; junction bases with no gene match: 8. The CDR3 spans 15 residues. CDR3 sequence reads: CASSLGQTIQETQYF. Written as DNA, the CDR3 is TGCGCCAGCAGCCTGGGACAGACGATTCAAGAGACCCAGTACTTC. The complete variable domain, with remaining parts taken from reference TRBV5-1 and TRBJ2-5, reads KAGVTQTPRYLIKTRGQQVTLSCSPISGHRSVSWYQQTPGQGLQFLFEYFSETQRNKGNFPGRFSGRQFSNSRSEMNVSTLELGDSALYLCASSLGQTIQETQYFGPGTRLLVL.

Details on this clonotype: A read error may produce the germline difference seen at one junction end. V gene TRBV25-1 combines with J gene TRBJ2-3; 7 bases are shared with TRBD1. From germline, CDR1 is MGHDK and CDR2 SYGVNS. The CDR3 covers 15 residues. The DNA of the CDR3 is TGTGCCAGCGGTGAATTAGGGGGCGCAGGCGATACGCAGTATTTT. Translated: CASGELGGAGDTQYF.

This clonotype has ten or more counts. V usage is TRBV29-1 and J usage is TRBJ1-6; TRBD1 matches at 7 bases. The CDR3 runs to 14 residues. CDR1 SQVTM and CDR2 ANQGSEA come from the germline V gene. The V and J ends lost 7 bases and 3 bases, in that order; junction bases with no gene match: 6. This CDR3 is CSDNRQGYNSPLHF. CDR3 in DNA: TGCAGCGACAATCGACAGGGCTATAATTCACCCCTCCACTTT. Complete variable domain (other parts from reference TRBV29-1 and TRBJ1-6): SAVISQKPSRDICQRGTSLTIQCQVDSQVTMMFWYRQQPGQSLTLIATANQGSEATYESGFVIDKFPISRPNLTFSTLTVSNMSPEDSSIYLCSDNRQGYNSPLHFGNGTRLTVT.

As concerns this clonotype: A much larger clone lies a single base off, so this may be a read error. The CDR3 nucleotides are TGTGCCAGCAGCGTAGAGGCAGCGGGGGGGAGGGAGACCCAGTACTTC. Amino acid sequence: CASSVEAAGGRETQYF. The gene calls are TRBV9 and TRBJ2-5, with 10 bases identical to TRBD2. CDR1 and CDR2 (germline): SGDLS, YYNGEE. V lost 0 bases and J lost 5; bases outside the gene matches: 7. This CDR3 spans 16 amino acids.

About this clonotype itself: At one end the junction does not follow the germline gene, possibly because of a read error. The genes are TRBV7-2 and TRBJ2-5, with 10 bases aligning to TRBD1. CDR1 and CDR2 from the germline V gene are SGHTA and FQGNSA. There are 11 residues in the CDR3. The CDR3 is CASKSGTGVDF. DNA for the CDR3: TGTGCCAGCAAATCCGGGACAGGGGTGGACTTC.

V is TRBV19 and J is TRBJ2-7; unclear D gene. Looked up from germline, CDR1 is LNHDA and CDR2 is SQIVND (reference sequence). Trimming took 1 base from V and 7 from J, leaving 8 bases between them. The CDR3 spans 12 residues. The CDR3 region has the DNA TGTGCCAGTAGTATAGGAACGGATGAGCAGTACTTC. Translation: CASSIGTDEQYF.

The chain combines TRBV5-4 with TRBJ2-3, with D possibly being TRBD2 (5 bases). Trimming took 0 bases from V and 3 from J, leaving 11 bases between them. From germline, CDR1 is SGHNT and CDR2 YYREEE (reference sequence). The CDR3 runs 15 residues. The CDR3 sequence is CASSLDSGFTDTQYF. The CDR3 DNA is TGTGCCAGCAGCTTGGACAGCGGCTTTACAGATACGCAGTATTTT.

CDR3 nucleotides: TGCGCCAGCAGCTTGGCTCCTAGCGAGCACACAGATACGCAGTATTTT. It specifies CASSLAPSEHTDTQYF. The V gene is TRBV5-1, the J gene TRBJ2-3, with D possibly being TRBD2 (6 bases). Germline CDR1 and CDR2: SGHRS and YFSETQ. The CDR3 loop spans 16 amino acids. V was trimmed by 0 bases and J by 2 bases, leaving 13 bases between them.

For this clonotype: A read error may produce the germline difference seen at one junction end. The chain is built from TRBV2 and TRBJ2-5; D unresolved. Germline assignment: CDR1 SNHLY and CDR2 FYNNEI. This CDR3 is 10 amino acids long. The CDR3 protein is CAGRQGTQYF. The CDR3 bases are TGTGCCGGCAGACAAGGGACCCAGTACTTC.

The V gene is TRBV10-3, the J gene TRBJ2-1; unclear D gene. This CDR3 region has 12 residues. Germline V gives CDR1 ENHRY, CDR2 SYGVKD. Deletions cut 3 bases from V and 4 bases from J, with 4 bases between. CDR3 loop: CAISDSYNEQFF. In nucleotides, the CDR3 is TGTGCCATCAGTGATTCGTACAATGAGCAGTTCTTC.

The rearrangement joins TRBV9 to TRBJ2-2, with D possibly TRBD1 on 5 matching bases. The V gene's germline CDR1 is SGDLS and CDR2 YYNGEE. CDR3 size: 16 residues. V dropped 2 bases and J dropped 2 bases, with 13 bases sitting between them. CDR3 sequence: CASSVSLDTNTGELFF. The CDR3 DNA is TGTGCCAGCAGCGTTTCTCTGGACACAAACACCGGGGAGCTGTTTTTT.

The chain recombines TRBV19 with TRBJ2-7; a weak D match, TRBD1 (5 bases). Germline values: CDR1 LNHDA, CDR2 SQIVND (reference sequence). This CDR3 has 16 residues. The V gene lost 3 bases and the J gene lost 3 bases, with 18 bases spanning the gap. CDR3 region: CASSMAQGPPYYEQYF. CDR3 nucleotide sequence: TGTGCCAGTAGTATGGCTCAGGGTCCCCCCTACTACGAGCAGTACTTC.

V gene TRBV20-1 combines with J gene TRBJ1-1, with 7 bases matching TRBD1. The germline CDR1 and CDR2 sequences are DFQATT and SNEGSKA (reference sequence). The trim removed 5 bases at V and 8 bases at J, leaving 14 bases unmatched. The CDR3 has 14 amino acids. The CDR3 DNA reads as TGCAGTGCTCGACAGGGCCCGGTTGAGTTCGAAGCTTTCTTT. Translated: CSARQGPVEFEAFF.